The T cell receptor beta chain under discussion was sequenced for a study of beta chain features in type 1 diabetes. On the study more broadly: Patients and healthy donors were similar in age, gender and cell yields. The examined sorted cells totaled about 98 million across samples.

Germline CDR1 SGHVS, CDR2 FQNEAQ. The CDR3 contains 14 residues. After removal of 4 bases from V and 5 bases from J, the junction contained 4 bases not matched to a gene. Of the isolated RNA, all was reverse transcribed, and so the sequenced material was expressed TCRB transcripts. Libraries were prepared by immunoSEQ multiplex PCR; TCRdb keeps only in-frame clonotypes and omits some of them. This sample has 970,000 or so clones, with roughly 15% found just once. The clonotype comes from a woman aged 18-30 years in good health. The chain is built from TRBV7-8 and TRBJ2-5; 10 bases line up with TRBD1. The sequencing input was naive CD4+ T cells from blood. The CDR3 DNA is TGTGCCAGCAGCTCGTGGACAGGGGGGGAGACCCAGTACTTC. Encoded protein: CASSSWTGGETQYF.